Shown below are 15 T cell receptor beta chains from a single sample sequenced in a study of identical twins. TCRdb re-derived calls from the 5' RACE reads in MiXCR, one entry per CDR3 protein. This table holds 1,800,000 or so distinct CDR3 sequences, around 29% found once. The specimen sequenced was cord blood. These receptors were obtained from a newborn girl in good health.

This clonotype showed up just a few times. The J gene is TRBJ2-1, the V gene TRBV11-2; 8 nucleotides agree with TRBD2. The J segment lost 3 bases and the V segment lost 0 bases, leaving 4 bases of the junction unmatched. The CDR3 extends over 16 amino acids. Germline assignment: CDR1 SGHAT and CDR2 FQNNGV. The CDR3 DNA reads TGTGCCAGCAGCTTAGATAGCGGGGCTGTCTACAATGAGCAGTTCTTC. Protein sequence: CASSLDSGAVYNEQFF.

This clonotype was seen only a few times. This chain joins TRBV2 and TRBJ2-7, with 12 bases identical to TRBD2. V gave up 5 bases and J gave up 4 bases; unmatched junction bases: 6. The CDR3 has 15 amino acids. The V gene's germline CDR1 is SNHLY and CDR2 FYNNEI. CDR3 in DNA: TGTGCCAGCAGTCCCTCTAGCGGGAGGGCATACGAGCAGTACTTC. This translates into CASSPSSGRAYEQYF.

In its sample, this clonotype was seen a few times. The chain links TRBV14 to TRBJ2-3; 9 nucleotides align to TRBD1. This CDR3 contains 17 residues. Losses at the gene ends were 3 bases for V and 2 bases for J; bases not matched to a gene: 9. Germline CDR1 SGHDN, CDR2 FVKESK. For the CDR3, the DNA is TGTGCCAGCAGCCATCGCATCGGGGACAGGGTCACAGATACGCAGTATTTT. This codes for CASSHRIGDRVTDTQYF.

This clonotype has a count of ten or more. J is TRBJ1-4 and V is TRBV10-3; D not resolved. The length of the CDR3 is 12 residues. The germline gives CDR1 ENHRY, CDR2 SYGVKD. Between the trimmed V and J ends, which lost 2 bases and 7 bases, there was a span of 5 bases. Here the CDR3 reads CAISEGFEKLFF. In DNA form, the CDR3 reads TGTGCCATCAGTGAGGGTTTTGAAAAACTGTTTTTT.

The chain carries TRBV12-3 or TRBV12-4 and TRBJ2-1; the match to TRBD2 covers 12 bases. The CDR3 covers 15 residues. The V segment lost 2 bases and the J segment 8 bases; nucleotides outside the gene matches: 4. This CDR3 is CASSLILAGGDEQFF. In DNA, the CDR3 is TGTGCCAGCAGTTTAATCCTAGCGGGGGGGGATGAGCAGTTCTTC.

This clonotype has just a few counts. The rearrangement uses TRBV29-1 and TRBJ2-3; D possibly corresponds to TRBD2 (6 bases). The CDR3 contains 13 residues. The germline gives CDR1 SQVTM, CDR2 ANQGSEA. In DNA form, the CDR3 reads TGCAGTCCCGGACGGGGGATCCCAGATACGCAGTATTTT. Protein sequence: CSPGRGIPDTQYF.

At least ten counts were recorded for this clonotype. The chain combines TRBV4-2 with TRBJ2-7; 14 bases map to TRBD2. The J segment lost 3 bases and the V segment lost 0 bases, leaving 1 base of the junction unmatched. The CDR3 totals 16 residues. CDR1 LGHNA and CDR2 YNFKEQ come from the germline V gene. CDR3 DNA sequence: TGTGCCAGCAGCCAAGAAGGGACTAGCGGGAGCTACGAGCAGTACTTC. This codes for CASSQEGTSGSYEQYF.

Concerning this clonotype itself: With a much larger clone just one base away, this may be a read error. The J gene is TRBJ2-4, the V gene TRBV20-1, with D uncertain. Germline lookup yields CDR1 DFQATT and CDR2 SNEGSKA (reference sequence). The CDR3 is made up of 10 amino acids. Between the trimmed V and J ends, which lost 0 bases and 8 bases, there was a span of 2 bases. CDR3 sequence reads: CSARDHIQYF. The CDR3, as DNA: TGCAGTGCTAGAGATCACATTCAGTACTTC.

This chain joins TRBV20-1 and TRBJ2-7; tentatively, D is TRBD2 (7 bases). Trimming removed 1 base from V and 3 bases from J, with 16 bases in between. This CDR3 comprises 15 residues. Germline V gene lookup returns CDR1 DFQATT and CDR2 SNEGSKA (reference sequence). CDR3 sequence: CSARGGLADLYEQYF. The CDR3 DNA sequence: TGCAGTGCTAGAGGGGGGCTAGCGGACCTCTACGAGCAGTACTTC.

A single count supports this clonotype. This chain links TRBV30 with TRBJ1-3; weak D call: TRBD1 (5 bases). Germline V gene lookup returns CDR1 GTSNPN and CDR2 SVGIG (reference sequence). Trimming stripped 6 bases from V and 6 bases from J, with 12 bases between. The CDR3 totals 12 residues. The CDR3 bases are TGTGCCTGCCGACAGCGACCAAACACCATATATTTT. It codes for CACRQRPNTIYF.

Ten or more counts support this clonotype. CDR3 sequence reads: CASSPSADRGYGYTF. Here the CDR3 DNA reads TGTGCCAGCTCACCAAGTGCCGACAGGGGGTATGGCTACACCTTC. The chain employs TRBV18 and TRBJ1-2, with 9 bases matching TRBD1. The CDR3 runs 15 residues. Looked up from germline, CDR1 is KGHSH and CDR2 is LQKENI. The V segment lost 2 bases and the J segment 5 bases; nucleotides outside the gene matches: 6.

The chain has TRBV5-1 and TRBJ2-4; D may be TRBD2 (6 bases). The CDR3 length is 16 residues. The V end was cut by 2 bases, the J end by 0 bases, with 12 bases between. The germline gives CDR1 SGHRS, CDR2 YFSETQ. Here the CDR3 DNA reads TGCGCCAGCAGCTTCTACGGGGGTTTAGCCAAAAACATTCAGTACTTC. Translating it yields CASSFYGGLAKNIQYF. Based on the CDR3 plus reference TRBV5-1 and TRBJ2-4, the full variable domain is KAGVTQTPRYLIKTRGQQVTLSCSPISGHRSVSWYQQTPGQGLQFLFEYFSETQRNKGNFPGRFSGRQFSNSRSEMNVSTLELGDSALYLCASSFYGGLAKNIQYFGAGTRLSVL.

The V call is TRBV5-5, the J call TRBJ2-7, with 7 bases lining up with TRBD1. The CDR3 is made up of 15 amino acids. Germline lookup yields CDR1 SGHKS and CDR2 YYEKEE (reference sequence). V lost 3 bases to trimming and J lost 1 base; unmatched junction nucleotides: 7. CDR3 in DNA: TGTGCCAGCAGCTCACTTCAGGGGGTTTCCTACGAGCAGTACTTC. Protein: CASSSLQGVSYEQYF.

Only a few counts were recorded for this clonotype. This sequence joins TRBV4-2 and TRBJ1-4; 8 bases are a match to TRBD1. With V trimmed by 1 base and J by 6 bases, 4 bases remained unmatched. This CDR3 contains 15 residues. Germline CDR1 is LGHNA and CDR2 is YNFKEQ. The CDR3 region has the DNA TGTGCCAGCAGCCAAGTTGGGACAGGTGATGAAAAACTGTTTTTT. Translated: CASSQVGTGDEKLFF.

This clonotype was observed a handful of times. CDR3 in amino acids: CATSTRDRGGQYF. In nucleotides, the CDR3 is TGTGCCACCAGTACCCGGGACAGGGGAGGGCAGTACTTC. The J gene is TRBJ2-5, the V gene TRBV24-1, with 10 positions matching TRBD1. The V and J ends lost 6 bases and 11 bases, in that order; junction bases with no gene match: 8. Germline V gene data show CDR1 as KGHDR and CDR2 as SFDVKD. This CDR3 has 13 residues.